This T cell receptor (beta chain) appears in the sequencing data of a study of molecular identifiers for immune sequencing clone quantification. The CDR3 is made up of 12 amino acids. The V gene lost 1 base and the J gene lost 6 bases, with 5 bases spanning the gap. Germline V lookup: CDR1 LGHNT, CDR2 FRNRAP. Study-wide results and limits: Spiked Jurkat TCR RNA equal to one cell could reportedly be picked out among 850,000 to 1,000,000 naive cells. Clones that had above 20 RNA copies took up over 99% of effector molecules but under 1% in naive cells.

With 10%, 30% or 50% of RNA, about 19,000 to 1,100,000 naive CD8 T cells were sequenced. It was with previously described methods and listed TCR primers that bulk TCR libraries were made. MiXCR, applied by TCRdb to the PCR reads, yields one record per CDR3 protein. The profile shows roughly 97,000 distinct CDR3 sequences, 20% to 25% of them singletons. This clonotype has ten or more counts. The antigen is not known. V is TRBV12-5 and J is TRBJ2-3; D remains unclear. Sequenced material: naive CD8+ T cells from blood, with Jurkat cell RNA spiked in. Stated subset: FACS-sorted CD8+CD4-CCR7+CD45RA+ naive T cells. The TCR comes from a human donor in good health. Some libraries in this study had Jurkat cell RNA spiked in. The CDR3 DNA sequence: TGTGCTAGTGGTTTGGAGGCGGATACGCAGTATTTT. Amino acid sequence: CASGLEADTQYF.